This T cell receptor (beta chain) stems from a study of breast tumors, draining lymph nodes, adjacent tissues. Whole-study findings and limits: Luminal-like breast cancer showed significantly higher tumor–nontumor repertoire similarity than basal-like.

TCRdb independently ran MiXCR on the multiplex PCR reads; one entry per CDR3 protein. This repertoire shows more than 250,000 distinct CDR3 sequences, roughly 30% found once; its top ten account for under 1.2%. Breast cancer patients provided tissue from their axillary draining lymph nodes. The sample holds many counts of this clonotype. Its antigen is as yet unknown. Germline CDR1 is LGHNT and CDR2 is FRNRAP. The V gene end was trimmed by 0 bases and the J gene end by 10 bases; junction bases not matched to a gene: 12. There are 17 residues in the CDR3. The TCR originated in a female donor with breast cancer. Some clones in this sample may be carry-over from other donors' samples. Sequencing was carried out using axillary lymph node tissue. The chain couples TRBV12-5 to TRBJ2-1; 10 bases line up with TRBD2. The CDR3 coding sequence is TGTGCTAGTGGTTTGGTACCAAGTCTAGCGGGAGCGAGAGAGCAGTTCTTC. This translates into CASGLVPSLAGAREQFF.